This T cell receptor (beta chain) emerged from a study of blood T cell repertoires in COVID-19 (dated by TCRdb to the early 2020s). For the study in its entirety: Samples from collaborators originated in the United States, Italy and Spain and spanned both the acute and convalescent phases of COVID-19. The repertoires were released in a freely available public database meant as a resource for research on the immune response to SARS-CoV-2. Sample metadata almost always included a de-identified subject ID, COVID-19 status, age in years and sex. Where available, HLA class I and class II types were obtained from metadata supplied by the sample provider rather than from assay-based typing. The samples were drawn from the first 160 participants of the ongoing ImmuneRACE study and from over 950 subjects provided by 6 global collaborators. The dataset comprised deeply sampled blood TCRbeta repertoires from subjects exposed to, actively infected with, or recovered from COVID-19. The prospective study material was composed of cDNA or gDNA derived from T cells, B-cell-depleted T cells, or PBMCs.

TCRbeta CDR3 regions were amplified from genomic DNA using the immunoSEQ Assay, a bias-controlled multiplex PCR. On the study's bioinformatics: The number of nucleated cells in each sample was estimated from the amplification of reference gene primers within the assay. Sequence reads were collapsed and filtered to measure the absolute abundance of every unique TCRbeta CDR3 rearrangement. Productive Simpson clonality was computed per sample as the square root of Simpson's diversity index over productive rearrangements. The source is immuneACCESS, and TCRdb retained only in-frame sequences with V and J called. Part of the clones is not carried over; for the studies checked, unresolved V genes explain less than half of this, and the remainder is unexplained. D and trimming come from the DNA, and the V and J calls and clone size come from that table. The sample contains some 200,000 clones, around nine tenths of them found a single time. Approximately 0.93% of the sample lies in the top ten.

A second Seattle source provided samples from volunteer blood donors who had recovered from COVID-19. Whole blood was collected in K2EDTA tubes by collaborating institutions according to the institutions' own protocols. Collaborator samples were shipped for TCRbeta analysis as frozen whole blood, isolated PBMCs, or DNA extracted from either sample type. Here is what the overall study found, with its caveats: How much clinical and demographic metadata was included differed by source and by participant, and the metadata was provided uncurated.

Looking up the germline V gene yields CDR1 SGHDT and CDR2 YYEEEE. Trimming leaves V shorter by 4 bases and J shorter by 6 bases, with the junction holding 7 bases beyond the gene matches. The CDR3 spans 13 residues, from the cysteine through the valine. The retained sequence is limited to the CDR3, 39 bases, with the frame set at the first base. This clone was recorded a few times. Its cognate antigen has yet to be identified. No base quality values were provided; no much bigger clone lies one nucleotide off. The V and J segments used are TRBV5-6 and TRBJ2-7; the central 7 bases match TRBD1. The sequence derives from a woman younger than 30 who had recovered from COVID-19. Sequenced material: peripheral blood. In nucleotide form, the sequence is TGTGCCAGCAGCCACGACAGGGCTGGCGAGCAGTACGTC. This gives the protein CASSHDRAGEQYV.